These 28 T cell receptor beta chains share one sample of origin, sequenced in a study of T-cell memory formation after mild COVID-19. TCRdb reprocessed the 5' RACE reads via MiXCR and lists one record per CDR3 protein. The data hold roughly 190,000 distinct CDR3 sequences, with 10% observed a single time. Sequenced sample: PBMCs or a T cell subset sorted from them (not recorded which). These receptors were obtained from a man aged 18 to 30 who had mild COVID-19 (a few samples of this study predate the infection). Cell type and time point are not known.

The chain recombines TRBV12-3 or TRBV12-4 with TRBJ2-3, with 7 bases that match TRBD1. V was pared by 5 bases and J by 0 bases, with 5 bases of the junction left unmatched. The CDR3 runs to 15 residues. The CDR3 DNA reads TGTGCCAGCAGTCGAAACAGGGGTAGCACAGATACGCAGTATTTT. It specifies CASSRNRGSTDTQYF.

This clonotype was seen many times. The chain is built from TRBV5-1 and TRBJ2-1, with D perhaps assigned TRBD1 or TRBD2 (6 bases each). The CDR3 is 16 residues long. CDR1 SGHRS and CDR2 YFSETQ come from the germline V gene. Trimming took 4 bases from V and 4 from J, leaving 18 bases between them. CDR3 DNA sequence: TGCGCCAGCAGCCCGAGGGGGGACTCAGGGTACAATGAGCAGTTCTTC. Its protein is CASSPRGDSGYNEQFF.

This clonotype appeared many times. The chain combines TRBV6-2 or TRBV6-3 with TRBJ2-3, with D perhaps matching TRBD2 (6 bases). The CDR3 totals 13 residues. Per germline, CDR1 MNHEY and CDR2 SVGEGT. V lost 8 bases and J lost 3, with 12 bases in between. The CDR3 DNA is TGTGCCAGCGTCGCAGGAGGGACAGATACGCAGTATTTT. This encodes CASVAGGTDTQYF.

This clonotype was observed many times. V is TRBV7-6 and J is TRBJ1-6; D perhaps matches TRBD1 (5 bases). Germline CDR1 is SGHVS and CDR2 is FNYEAQ. The CDR3 length is 15 residues. V was trimmed by 5 bases and J by 7 bases, leaving 15 bases between them. CDR3 sequence reads: CASSAMIRDNSPLHF. The CDR3 nucleotides are TGTGCCAGCAGCGCCATGATAAGGGACAATTCACCCCTCCACTTT.

This rearrangement joins TRBV7-2 to TRBJ2-2, with TRBD2 matching 8 bases. The CDR3 contains 16 residues. The junction had 2 bases not matched to a gene; V was cut back by 1 base and J by 1 base. Germline CDR1 reads SGHTA; CDR2 reads FQGNSA. The CDR3 sequence is CASSLVAGGNTGELFF. DNA of the CDR3: TGTGCCAGCAGCTTAGTGGCGGGGGGGAACACCGGGGAGCTGTTTTTT. The full variable domain, its missing parts supplied by reference TRBV7-2 and TRBJ2-2, is GAGVSQSPSNKVTEKGKDVELRCDPISGHTALYWYRQSLGQGLEFLIYFQGNSAPDKSGLPSDRFSAERTGGSVSTLTIQRTQQEDSAVYLCASSLVAGGNTGELFFGEGSRLTVL.

The sample holds many counts of this clonotype. This chain uses TRBV5-1 with TRBJ2-5; tentatively, D is TRBD2 (6 bases). The CDR3 runs to 15 residues. Germline V gene data show CDR1 as SGHRS and CDR2 as YFSETQ. With 0 bases removed from V and 3 bases from J, the gap between germline ends came to 12 bases. CDR3 region: CASSLEAGRKETQYF. DNA for the CDR3: TGCGCCAGCAGCTTGGAGGCGGGGAGGAAAGAGACCCAGTACTTC. Full variable domain (remainder filled in from reference TRBV5-1 and TRBJ2-5): KAGVTQTPRYLIKTRGQQVTLSCSPISGHRSVSWYQQTPGQGLQFLFEYFSETQRNKGNFPGRFSGRQFSNSRSEMNVSTLELGDSALYLCASSLEAGRKETQYFGPGTRLLVL.

This chain links TRBV7-9 with TRBJ1-3, with D possibly being TRBD1 (5 bases). The CDR3 loop spans 15 amino acids. V shed 7 bases and J shed 3 bases, with 16 bases lying between them. Germline assignment: CDR1 SEHNR and CDR2 FQNEAQ (reference sequence). CDR3 region: CASTPKGIYGNTIYF. The CDR3, as DNA: TGTGCCAGCACCCCGAAGGGGATATATGGAAACACCATATATTTT. The variable domain in full, completed from reference TRBV7-9 and TRBJ1-3, reads DTGVSQNPRHKITKRGQNVTFRCDPISEHNRLYWYRQTLGQGPEFLTYFQNEAQLEKSRLLSDRFSAERPKGSFSTLEIQRTEQGDSAMYLCASTPKGIYGNTIYFGEGSWLTVV.

The table lists this clonotype with a few counts. A much larger clone differs by one base, so this may be a read error. The chain employs TRBV9 and TRBJ1-2; perhaps TRBD1 as D (6 bases). V dropped 4 bases and J dropped 4 bases, with 14 bases sitting between them. This CDR3 spans 14 amino acids. Per germline, CDR1 SGDLS and CDR2 YYNGEE. The CDR3 DNA follows: TGTGCCAGCAGCCCAGGACAGTGGCCCTATGGCTACACCTTC. This translates into CASSPGQWPYGYTF.

This clonotype was seen a handful of times. V gene TRBV12-3 or TRBV12-4 combines with J gene TRBJ1-1; 9 bases map to TRBD1. The CDR3 runs to 13 residues. The trim removed 7 bases at V and 10 bases at J, leaving 10 bases unmatched. The CDR3 DNA is TGTGCCAGCATCCTCGGACAGGGGTTAGGAGCTTTCTTT. Translation gives CASILGQGLGAFF.

This clonotype was detected a few times. The V call is TRBV3-1, the J call TRBJ1-2; perhaps TRBD1 as D (6 bases). Germline assignment: CDR1 LGHDT and CDR2 YNNKEL (reference sequence). Trimming left V 4 bases short and J 4 bases short, with 13 bases between. This CDR3 has 14 amino acids. The CDR3 here is CASSPRGALYGYTF. CDR3 coding DNA: TGTGCCAGCAGCCCAAGGGGGGCTCTCTATGGCTACACCTTC. Looking up the rest from reference TRBV3-1 and TRBJ1-2 gives the full variable domain: DTAVSQTPKYLVTQMGNDKSIKCEQNLGHDTMYWYKQDSKKFLKIMFSYNNKELIINETVPNRFSPKSPDKAHLNLHINSLELGDSAVYFCASSPRGALYGYTFGSGTRLTVV.

The V gene is TRBV5-1, the J gene TRBJ2-6; perhaps TRBD1 as D (6 bases). The V and J ends lost 0 bases and 5 bases respectively, with 9 bases between them. There are 15 residues in the CDR3. Germline CDR1 and CDR2: SGHRS and YFSETQ. CDR3 sequence (DNA): TGCGCCAGCAGCTTGGAAGGGGGTAGGGCCAACGTCCTGACTTTC. Protein sequence: CASSLEGGRANVLTF.

The chain carries TRBV7-9 and TRBJ1-2; D might be TRBD1 (5 bases). Trimming removed 3 bases at V and 8 bases at J, with 13 bases between. The CDR3 loop spans 13 amino acids. Germline V lookup: CDR1 SEHNR, CDR2 FQNEAQ (reference sequence). The CDR3 bases are TGTGCCAGCAGCTTCTCTCCAGGGCAGGGCTACACCTTC. This codes for CASSFSPGQGYTF.

This clonotype has just a few counts. This rearrangement joins TRBV4-3 to TRBJ1-1; TRBD1 aligns across 8 bases. This CDR3 is 15 amino acids long. Germline V CDR1 and CDR2: LGHNA, YSLEER. After removal of 0 bases from V and 3 bases from J, the junction contained 3 bases not matched to a gene. DNA for the CDR3: TGCGCCAGCAGCCAAGAAGGCAGGGGGCACACTGAAGCTTTCTTT. Its translation is CASSQEGRGHTEAFF.

The rearrangement uses TRBV19 and TRBJ2-7; tentatively, D is TRBD2 (6 bases). Trimming left V 5 bases short and J 6 bases short, with 11 bases between. Germline lookup yields CDR1 LNHDA and CDR2 SQIVND (reference sequence). This CDR3 region has 12 residues. CDR3 bases: TGTGCCAGTAGTTCACTAGCTGGCGAGCAGTACGTC. As protein: CASSSLAGEQYV.

This chain links TRBV24-1 with TRBJ2-5, with D possibly TRBD2 on 5 matching bases. CDR3 length: 12 amino acids. Looked up from germline, CDR1 is KGHDR and CDR2 is SFDVKD. Trimming cost V 7 bases and J 7 bases, with 12 bases left between them. CDR3: CATRDLSGTQYF. Here the CDR3 DNA reads TGTGCCACCAGGGACTTGTCTGGGACCCAGTACTTC.

This clonotype was recorded only once. The chain has TRBV7-9 and TRBJ2-3, with D uncertain. Germline lookup yields CDR1 SEHNR and CDR2 FQNEAQ (reference sequence). Trimming shortened V by 5 bases and J by 5 bases, and 14 bases separated the two germline ends. CDR3 length equals 14 residues. CDR3 residues: CASSLFYFGDTQYF. DNA for the CDR3: TGTGCCAGCAGCCTTTTCTACTTTGGAGATACGCAGTATTTT.

This clonotype has a handful of counts. The CDR3 nucleotides are TGTGCCAGCAGCCGTTGGGCAAGCGGGCCTATCCATGAGCAGTTCTTC. Translating gives CASSRWASGPIHEQFF. The V call is TRBV7-2, the J call TRBJ2-1, with D tentatively TRBD2 (6 bases). There are 16 residues in the CDR3. Germline assignment: CDR1 SGHTA and CDR2 FQGNSA. Trimming took off 5 bases at V and 8 bases at J, with 22 bases between the two ends.

This clonotype occurred a few times. This sequence joins TRBV3-1 and TRBJ1-3; D is ambiguous. Germline V CDR1 and CDR2: LGHDT, YNNKEL (reference sequence). The CDR3 is made up of 15 amino acids. The V and J ends lost 5 bases and 0 bases respectively, with 11 bases between them. The CDR3 sequence is CASSRKVHSGNTIYF. CDR3 in DNA: TGTGCCAGCAGCAGAAAGGTACACTCTGGAAACACCATATATTTT.

This clonotype has only a few counts. The CDR3 sequence: CATEPIRGLGEQFF. The CDR3 DNA reads as TGTGCCACCGAGCCTATTAGGGGGCTGGGTGAGCAGTTCTTC. V gene TRBV3-1 combines with J gene TRBJ2-1; 7 positions agree with TRBD1. Trimming took 10 bases from V and 9 from J; bases not matched to a gene: 15. In germline, CDR1 is LGHDT, CDR2 YNNKEL (reference sequence). The CDR3 is made up of 14 amino acids.

This clonotype was recorded a few times. V gene TRBV25-1 combines with J gene TRBJ1-4; TRBD1 is a possible D gene (6 bases). V dropped 1 base and J dropped 8 bases, with 14 bases sitting between them. The V gene's germline CDR1 is MGHDK and CDR2 SYGVNS. There are 15 residues in the CDR3. The CDR3 here is CASSEFKGGGEKLFF. Here the CDR3 DNA reads TGTGCCAGCAGTGAATTCAAAGGGGGAGGAGAAAAACTGTTTTTT. Full variable domain (remainder filled in from reference TRBV25-1 and TRBJ1-4): EADIYQTPRYLVIGTGKKITLECSQTMGHDKMYWYQQDPGMELHLIHYSYGVNSTEKGDLSSESTVSRIRTEHFPLTLESARPSHTSQYLCASSEFKGGGEKLFFGSGTQLSVL.

This clonotype appeared many times. CDR3 bases: TGCGCCAGCAGCTTGGAATACAGGGGCCTTGGCTACACCTTC. Residues: CASSLEYRGLGYTF. V is TRBV5-1 and J is TRBJ1-2, with 7 bases matching TRBD1. V lost 0 bases and J lost 7; bases outside the gene matches: 6. The CDR3 runs to 14 residues. The germline V gene encodes CDR1 SGHRS and CDR2 YFSETQ.

There are a few counts of this clonotype. V is TRBV7-2 and J is TRBJ1-2, with a tentative D call TRBD1 (5 bases). Trimming took 6 bases from V and 3 from J, leaving 14 bases between them. Germline V gene sequence: CDR1 SGHTA, CDR2 FQGNSA. This CDR3 is 14 amino acids long. CDR3 nucleotides: TGTGCCAGCAGACCCCCCGGGGGTTACTATGGCTACACCTTC. It encodes CASRPPGGYYGYTF.

This clonotype was seen more than once but under ten times. The chain has TRBV7-3 and TRBJ2-1; D not certain. CDR1 is SGHTA and CDR2 is FQGTGA in the germline V gene. CDR3 size: 13 residues. Trimming removed 5 bases from V and 6 bases from J, with 11 bases in between. CDR3 sequence reads: CASSPYVSNEQFF. CDR3 nucleotide sequence: TGTGCCAGCAGCCCCTACGTTAGCAATGAGCAGTTCTTC. Full variable domain (outside the CDR3, taken from reference TRBV7-3 and TRBJ2-1): GAGVSQTPSNKVTEKGKYVELRCDPISGHTALYWYRQSLGQGPEFLIYFQGTGAADDSGLPNDRFFAVRPEGSVSTLKIQRTERGDSAVYLCASSPYVSNEQFFGPGTRLTVL.

This clonotype was seen a few times. The chain carries TRBV20-1 and TRBJ1-6; D is unresolved. The CDR3 loop spans 14 amino acids. V was cut by 5 bases and J by 5 bases, with 13 bases left in between. Germline values: CDR1 DFQATT, CDR2 SNEGSKA (reference sequence). The CDR3 region has the DNA TGCAGTGCTCCCCGAGGGAGGAATAATTCACCCCTCCACTTT. It codes for CSAPRGRNNSPLHF.

The CDR3 is CASQGSSTQYF. CDR3 bases: TGTGCCAGCCAGGGGTCGTCTACGCAGTATTTT. The J gene is TRBJ2-3, the V gene TRBV7-2; maybe TRBD1 (6 bases). V dropped 8 bases and J dropped 8 bases, with 11 bases sitting between them. Germline V CDR1 and CDR2: SGHTA, FQGNSA. The CDR3 sequence is 11 residues long.

V is TRBV7-2 and J is TRBJ2-7; D not resolved. The germline V and J ends were trimmed by 6 bases and 5 bases, with 14 bases remaining between them. There are 13 residues in the CDR3. The germline V gene has CDR1 SGHTA and CDR2 FQGNSA. As DNA, the CDR3 is TGTGCCAGCAGATTAAGGGTCGATGACGAGCAGTACGTC. Protein product: CASRLRVDDEQYV.

The rearrangement links TRBV15 to TRBJ1-1; tentative D call: TRBD1 (5 bases). The CDR3 has 14 amino acids. The germline gives CDR1 LNHNV, CDR2 YYDKDF (reference sequence). V was clipped by 0 bases and J by 10 bases, with 15 bases between them. The CDR3 reads CATSRDRGAAGAFF. The CDR3 DNA reads TGTGCCACCAGCAGAGACCGCGGGGCCGCTGGAGCTTTCTTT.

This clonotype was counted only a few times. This chain joins TRBV5-1 and TRBJ1-1; a weak D match, TRBD1 (6 bases). V was cut by 7 bases and J by 1 base, with 14 bases left in between. The CDR3 runs 14 residues. Per the germline V gene, CDR1 is SGHRS and CDR2 is YFSETQ. The chain's CDR3 is CASFQGPTNTEAFF. The CDR3 bases are TGCGCCAGCTTTCAGGGGCCGACGAACACTGAAGCTTTCTTT.